The rows below give T cell receptor beta chains drawn from one sample of a study of T cell responses to AZD1222 COVID-19 vaccine. The repertoire was sequenced with immunoSEQ multiplex PCR; TCRdb's copy has only in-frame clones and lacks some. The sample has roughly 120,000 clones; about 85% are singletons. Material: peripheral blood, obtained on day 0 of AZD1222 vaccination. These receptors all stem from an adult in good health. The CDR3 runs from the conserved cysteine through the conserved F or W. Each record gives: clone size, J gene, CDR3 length, V gene, D gene, CDR3 DNA, CDR3 protein. A D gene is named only where the DNA matches it firmly. Some rows mark clone size as missing; the rest say once, few, many or name a class of expanded clone.

.	TRBJ1-3	17	TRBV21-1	.	TGTGCCAGCAGCACCCAGGGCAAGGTACGGGAAGGAAACACCATATATTTT	CASSTQGKVREGNTIYF
.	TRBJ2-2	16	TRBV7-2	TRBD2	TGTGCCAGCAGCTTAGGCGGGAGGGCCCCAACCGGGGAGCTGTTTTTT	CASSLGGRAPTGELFF
.	TRBJ2-1	15	TRBV18	.	TGTGCCAGCTCACCGTCAGGAAATCCCTACAATGAGCAGTTCTTC	CASSPSGNPYNEQFF
few	TRBJ2-3	15	TRBV29-1	.	TGCAGCGTTGAAATAGGGACTGGAAACACAGATACGCAGTATTTT	CSVEIGTGNTDTQYF
.	TRBJ2-7	15	TRBV5-4	TRBD2	TGTGCCAGCAGCTTGCCGGGACTAGCGACCTACGAGCAGTACTTC	CASSLPGLATYEQYF
.	TRBJ1-6	14	TRBV5-1	.	TGCGCCAGCAGCTTGGATGCAATGGAGTCACCCCTCCACTTT	CASSLDAMESPLHF
.	TRBJ2-1	14	TRBV28	TRBD2	TGTGCCAGCATGGGGCGGGGGTGGTACAATGAGCAGTTCTTC	CASMGRGWYNEQFF
.	TRBJ1-3	16	TRBV19	TRBD1	TGTGCCAGTAGTATTGGACAGGTTAACTCTGGAAACACCATATATTTT	CASSIGQVNSGNTIYF
.	TRBJ2-2	15	TRBV24-1	TRBD2	TGTGCCACCGGGCAGGGACTAAGGAGTAATGGGGAGCTGTTTTTT	CATGQGLRSNGELFF
.	TRBJ1-1	15	TRBV19	.	TGTGCCAGTAGTACAGCCCACTATCTGAACACTGAAGCTTTCTTT	CASSTAHYLNTEAFF
.	TRBJ2-1	15	TRBV5-4	.	TGTGCCAGCAGCTGGAACGCTGGACTAAACAATGAGCAGTTCTTC	CASSWNAGLNNEQFF
.	TRBJ2-5	15	TRBV10-3	TRBD1	TGTGCCATCAGACCGACAGGGGATCCCCAAGAGACCCAGTACTTC	CAIRPTGDPQETQYF
.	TRBJ2-1	15	TRBV10-3	.	TGTGCCATCAGTGAACGGGCGCTCTCCTACAATGAGCAGTTCTTC	CAISERALSYNEQFF
.	TRBJ1-6	14	TRBV28	TRBD1	TGTGCCAGTCTCAGGGGGGCGGCGTATTCACCCCTCCACTTT	CASLRGAAYSPLHF
once	TRBJ2-2	15	TRBV24-1	.	TGTGCCACCAGTGGTCGGGGGTTGAACACCGGGGAGCTGTTTTTT	CATSGRGLNTGELFF
.	TRBJ2-7	13	TRBV18	.	TGTGCCAGCTCACCCCTGGGGGGCTACGAGCAGTACTTC	CASSPLGGYEQYF
.	TRBJ1-5	17	TRBV27	.	TGTGCCAGCAGTCCCGGGTTGGGGGAAGGGGGCAATCAGCCCCAGCATTTT	CASSPGLGEGGNQPQHF
.	TRBJ1-1	14	TRBV6-5	.	TGTGCCAGCAGCATCACAGGGCCGAACACTGAAGCTTTCTTT	CASSITGPNTEAFF
.	TRBJ2-7	17	TRBV9	.	TGTGCCAGCAGCGTGGGGGGACCATCACCACTTAGGAACGAGCAGTACTTC	CASSVGGPSPLRNEQYF
.	TRBJ1-2	17	TRBV5-1	.	TGCGCCAGCAGCTTGCTCAGTGGCCGGCCTTCTAACTATGGCTACACCTTC	CASSLLSGRPSNYGYTF
.	TRBJ1-5	15	TRBV5-1	.	TGCGCCAGCAGCCCCTTGGGGGAAGAAAGACAGCCCCAGCATTTT	CASSPLGEERQPQHF
.	TRBJ2-7	15	TRBV7-2	.	TGTGCCAGCAGAAAGATGTCAGGGATTTCCTACGAGCAGTACTTC	CASRKMSGISYEQYF
.	TRBJ1-5	17	TRBV3-1/TRBV3-2	.	TGTGCCAGCAGCCAAAAGCAGGTTTCCCCCGGGAGTCAGCCCCAGCATTTT	CASSQKQVSPGSQPQHF
.	TRBJ2-5	17	TRBV5-6	TRBD1	TGTGCCAGCAGCCTAAGTCGGGACAGGGAATCCCAAGAGACCCAGTACTTC	CASSLSRDRESQETQYF
.	TRBJ2-7	15	TRBV27	TRBD2	TGTGCCAGCAGTCCCCTGACTAGCGGAGGGGGGGAGCAGTACTTC	CASSPLTSGGGEQYF
.	TRBJ1-1	14	TRBV4-2	.	TGTGCCAGCAGCCAAGAGTCCGGGGGGACTGAAGCTTTCTTT	CASSQESGGTEAFF
.	TRBJ1-5	15	TRBV6-5	.	TGTGCCAGCAGCATTTTCGGGGGAACAGATCAGCCCCAGCATTTT	CASSIFGGTDQPQHF